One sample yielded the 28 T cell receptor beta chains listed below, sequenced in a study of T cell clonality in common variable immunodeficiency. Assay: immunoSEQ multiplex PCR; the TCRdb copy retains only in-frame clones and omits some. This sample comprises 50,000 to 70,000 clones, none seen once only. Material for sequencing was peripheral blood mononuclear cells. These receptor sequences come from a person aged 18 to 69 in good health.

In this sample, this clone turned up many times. The part of the CDR3 DNA that was read is TGCAGCGTTGAGCAGGGGGATGGC. Translation gives CSVEQGDG. The CDR3 as a whole reads CSVEQGDGYTF. This rearrangement joins TRBV29-1 to TRBJ1-2, with 7 positions matching TRBD1. The read terminates 3 residues before the CDR3 end, so the remaining end is supplied by the germline J gene. Trimming at V came to 3 bases and at J to 6 bases, leaving 1 base not matched to a gene. There are 11 residues in the CDR3. Per the germline V gene, CDR1 is SQVTM and CDR2 is ANQGSEA.

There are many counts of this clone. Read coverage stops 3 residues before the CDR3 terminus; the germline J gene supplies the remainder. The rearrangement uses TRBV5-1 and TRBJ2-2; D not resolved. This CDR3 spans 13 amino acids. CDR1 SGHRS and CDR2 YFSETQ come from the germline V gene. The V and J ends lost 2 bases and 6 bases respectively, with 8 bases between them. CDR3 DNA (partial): TGCGCCAGCAGCTTCGACCAGGCCGGGGAG. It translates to CASSFDQAGE. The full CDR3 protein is CASSFDQAGELFF.

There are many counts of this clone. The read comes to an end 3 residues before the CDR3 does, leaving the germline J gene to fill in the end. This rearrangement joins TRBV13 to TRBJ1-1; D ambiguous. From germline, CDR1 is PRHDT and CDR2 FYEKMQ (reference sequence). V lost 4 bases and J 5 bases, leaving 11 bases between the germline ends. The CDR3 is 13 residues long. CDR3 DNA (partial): TGTGCCAGCAGCTCCTTCATCCGGACTGAA. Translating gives CASSSFIRTE. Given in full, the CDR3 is CASSSFIRTEAFF.

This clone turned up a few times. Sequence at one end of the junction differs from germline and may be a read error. The CDR3 is CSSSLEGQTYTF. The CDR3 DNA, read in part, is TGTTCCAGCAGCTTAGAGGGGCAGACC. This chain links TRBV7-9 with TRBJ1-2, with a tentative D call TRBD1 (5 bases). The read halts 3 residues ahead of the CDR3 end, with the missing end drawn from the germline J gene. The V gene's germline CDR1 is SEHNR and CDR2 FQNEAQ (reference sequence). This CDR3 spans 12 amino acids.

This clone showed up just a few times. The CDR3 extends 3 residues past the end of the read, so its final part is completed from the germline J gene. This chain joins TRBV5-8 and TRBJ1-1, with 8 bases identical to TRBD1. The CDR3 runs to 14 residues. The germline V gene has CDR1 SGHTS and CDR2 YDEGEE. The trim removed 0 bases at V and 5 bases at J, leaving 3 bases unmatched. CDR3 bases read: TGTGCCAGCAGCTTGGGCAGGGGGCTAACTGAA. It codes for CASSLGRGLTE. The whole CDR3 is CASSLGRGLTEAFF. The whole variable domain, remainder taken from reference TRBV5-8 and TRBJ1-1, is EAGVTQSPTHLIKTRGQQATLRCSPISGHTSVYWYQQALGLGLQFLLWYDEGEERNRGNFPPRFSGRQFPNYSSELNVNALELEDSALYLCASSLGRGLTEAFFGQGTRLTVV.

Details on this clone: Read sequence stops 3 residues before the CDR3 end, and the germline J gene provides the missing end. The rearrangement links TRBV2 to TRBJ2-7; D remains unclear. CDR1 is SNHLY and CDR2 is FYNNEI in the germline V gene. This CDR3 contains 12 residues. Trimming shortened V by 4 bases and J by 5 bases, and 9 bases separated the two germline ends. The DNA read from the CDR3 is TGTGCCAGCAGTGTACCACAGCACGAG. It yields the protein CASSVPQHE. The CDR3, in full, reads CASSVPQHEQYF.

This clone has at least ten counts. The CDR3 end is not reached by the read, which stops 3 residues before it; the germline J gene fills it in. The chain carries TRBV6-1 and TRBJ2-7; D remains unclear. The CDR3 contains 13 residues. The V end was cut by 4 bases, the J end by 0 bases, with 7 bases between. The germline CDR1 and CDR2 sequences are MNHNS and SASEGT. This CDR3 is CASSGHSSYEQYF. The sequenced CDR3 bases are TGTGCCAGCAGTGGTCACAGCTCCTACGAG.

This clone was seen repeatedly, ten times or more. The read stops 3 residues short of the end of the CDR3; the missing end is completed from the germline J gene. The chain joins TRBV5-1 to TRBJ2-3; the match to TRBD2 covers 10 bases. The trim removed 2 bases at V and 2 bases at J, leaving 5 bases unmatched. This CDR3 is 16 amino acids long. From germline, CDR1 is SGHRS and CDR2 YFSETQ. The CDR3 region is CASSLSAGGVTDTQYF. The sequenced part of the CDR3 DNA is TGCGCCAGCAGCTTATCAGCGGGAGGGGTCACAGATACG.

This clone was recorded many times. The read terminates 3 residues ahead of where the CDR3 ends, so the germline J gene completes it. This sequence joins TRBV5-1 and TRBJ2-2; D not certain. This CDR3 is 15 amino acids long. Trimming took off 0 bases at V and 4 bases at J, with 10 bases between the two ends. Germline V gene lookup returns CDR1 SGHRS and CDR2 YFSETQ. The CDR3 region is CASSLAEWFTGELFF. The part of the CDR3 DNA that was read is TGCGCCAGCAGCTTGGCAGAGTGGTTCACCGGGGAG.

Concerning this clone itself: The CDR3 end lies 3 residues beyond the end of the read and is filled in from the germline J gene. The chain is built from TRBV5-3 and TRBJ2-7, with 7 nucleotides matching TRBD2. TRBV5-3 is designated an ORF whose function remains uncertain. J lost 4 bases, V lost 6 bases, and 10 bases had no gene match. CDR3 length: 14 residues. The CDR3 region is CARTPGLEGYEQYF. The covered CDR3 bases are TGTGCCAGAACGCCCGGACTAGAAGGGTACGAG.

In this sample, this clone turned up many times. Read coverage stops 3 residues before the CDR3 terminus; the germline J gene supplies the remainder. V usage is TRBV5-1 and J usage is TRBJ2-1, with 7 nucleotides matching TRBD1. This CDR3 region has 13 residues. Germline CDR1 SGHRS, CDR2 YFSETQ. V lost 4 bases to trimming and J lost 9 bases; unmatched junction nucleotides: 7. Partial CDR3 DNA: TGCGCCAGCAGCCTGGACAGGTCGGGTGAG. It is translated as CASSLDRSGE. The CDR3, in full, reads CASSLDRSGEQFF.

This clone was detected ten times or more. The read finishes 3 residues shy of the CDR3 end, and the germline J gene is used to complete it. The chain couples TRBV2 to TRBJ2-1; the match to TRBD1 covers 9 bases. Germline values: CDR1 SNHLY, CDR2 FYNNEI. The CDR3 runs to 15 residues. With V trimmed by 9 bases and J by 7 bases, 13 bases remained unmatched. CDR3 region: CASTHLGQGENEQFF. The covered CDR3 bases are TGTGCCAGTACCCATCTGGGACAGGGCGAAAATGAG.

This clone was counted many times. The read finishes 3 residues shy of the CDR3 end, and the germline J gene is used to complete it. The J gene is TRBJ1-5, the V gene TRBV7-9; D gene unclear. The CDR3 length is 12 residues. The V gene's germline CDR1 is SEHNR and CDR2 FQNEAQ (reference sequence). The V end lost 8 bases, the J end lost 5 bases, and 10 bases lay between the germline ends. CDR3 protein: CASSFFDQPQHF. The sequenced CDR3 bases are TGTGCCAGCTCCTTTTTCGATCAGCCC.

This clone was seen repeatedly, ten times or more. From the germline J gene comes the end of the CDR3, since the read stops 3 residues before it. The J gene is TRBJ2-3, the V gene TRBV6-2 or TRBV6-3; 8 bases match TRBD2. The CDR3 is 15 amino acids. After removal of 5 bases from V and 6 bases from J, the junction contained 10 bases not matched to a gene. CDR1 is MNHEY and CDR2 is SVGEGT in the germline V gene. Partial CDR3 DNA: TGTGCCAGCAGTAGCTCGGGGGGGGCACGCGATACG. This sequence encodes CASSSSGGARDT. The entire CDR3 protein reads CASSSSGGARDTQYF.

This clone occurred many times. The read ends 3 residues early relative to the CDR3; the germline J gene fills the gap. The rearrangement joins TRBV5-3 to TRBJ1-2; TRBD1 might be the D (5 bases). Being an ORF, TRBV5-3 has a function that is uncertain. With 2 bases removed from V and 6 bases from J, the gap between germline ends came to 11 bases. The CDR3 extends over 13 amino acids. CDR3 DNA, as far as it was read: TGTGCCAGAAGCTTCACAGGTTCTAATGGC. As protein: CARSFTGSNG. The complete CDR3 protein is CARSFTGSNGYTF.

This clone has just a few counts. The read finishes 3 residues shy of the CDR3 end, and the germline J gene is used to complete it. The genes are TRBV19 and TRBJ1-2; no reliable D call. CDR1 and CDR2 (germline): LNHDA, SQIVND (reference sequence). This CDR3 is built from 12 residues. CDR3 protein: CASSTLGYDYTF. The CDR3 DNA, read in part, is TGTGCCAGTAGTACCCTAGGCTACGAC.

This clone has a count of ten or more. The CDR3 bases that were read are TGTGCCAGCAGCTTAGCCAGGGTGGATGAAAAA. Translated: CASSLARVDEK. The complete CDR3 protein is CASSLARVDEKLFF. The chain links TRBV7-8 to TRBJ1-4; possibly TRBD1 for D (5 bases). The CDR3 goes on 3 residues after the read ends, and that part is filled in from the germline J gene. The germline V and J ends were trimmed by 0 bases and 6 bases, with 8 bases remaining between them. The germline V gene has CDR1 SGHVS and CDR2 FQNEAQ. This CDR3 is 14 amino acids long.

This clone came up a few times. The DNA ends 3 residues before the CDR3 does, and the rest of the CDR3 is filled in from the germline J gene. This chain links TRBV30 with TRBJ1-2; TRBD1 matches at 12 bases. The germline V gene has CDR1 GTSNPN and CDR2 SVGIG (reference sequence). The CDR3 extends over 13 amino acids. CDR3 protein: CAWGGQGADTYTF. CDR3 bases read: TGTGCCTGGGGGGGACAGGGGGCAGATACC.

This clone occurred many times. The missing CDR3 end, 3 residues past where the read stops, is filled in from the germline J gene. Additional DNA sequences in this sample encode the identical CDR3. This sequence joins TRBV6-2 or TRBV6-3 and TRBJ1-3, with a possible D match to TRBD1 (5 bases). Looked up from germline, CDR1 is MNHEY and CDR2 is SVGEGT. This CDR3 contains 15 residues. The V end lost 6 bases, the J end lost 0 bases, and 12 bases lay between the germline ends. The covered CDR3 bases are TGTGCCAGCAGCCGCGACAGCCTCTCTGGAAACACC. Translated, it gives CASSRDSLSGNT. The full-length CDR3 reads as CASSRDSLSGNTIYF.

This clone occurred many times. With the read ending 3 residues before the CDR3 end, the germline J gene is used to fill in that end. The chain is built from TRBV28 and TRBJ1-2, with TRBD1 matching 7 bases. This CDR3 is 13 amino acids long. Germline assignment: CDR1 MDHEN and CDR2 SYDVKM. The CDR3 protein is CASTRDSSAGYTF. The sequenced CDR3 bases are TGTGCCAGCACCCGGGACAGTTCGGCGGGC.

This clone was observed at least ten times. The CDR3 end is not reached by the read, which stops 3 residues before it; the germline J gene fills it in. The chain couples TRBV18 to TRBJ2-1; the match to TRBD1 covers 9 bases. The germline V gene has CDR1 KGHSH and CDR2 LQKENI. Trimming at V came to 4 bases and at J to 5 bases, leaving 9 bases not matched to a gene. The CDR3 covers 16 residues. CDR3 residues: CASSLRTGDINNEQFF. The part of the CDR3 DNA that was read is TGTGCCAGCTCACTGCGGACAGGGGACATCAACAATGAG.

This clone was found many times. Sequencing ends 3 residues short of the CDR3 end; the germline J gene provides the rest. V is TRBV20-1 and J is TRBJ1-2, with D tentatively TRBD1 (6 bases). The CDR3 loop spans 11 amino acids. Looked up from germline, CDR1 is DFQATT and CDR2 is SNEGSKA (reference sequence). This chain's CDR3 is CSARVQQGYTF. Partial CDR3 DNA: TGCAGTGCTAGAGTTCAACAGGGT.

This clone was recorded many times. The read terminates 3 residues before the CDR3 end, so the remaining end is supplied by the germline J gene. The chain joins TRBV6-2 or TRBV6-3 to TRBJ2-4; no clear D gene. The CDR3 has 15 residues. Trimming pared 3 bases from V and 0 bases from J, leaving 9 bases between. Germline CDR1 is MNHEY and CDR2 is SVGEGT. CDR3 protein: CASSYRALAKNIQYF. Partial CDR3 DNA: TGTGCCAGCAGTTATAGGGCCCTAGCCAAAAACATT.

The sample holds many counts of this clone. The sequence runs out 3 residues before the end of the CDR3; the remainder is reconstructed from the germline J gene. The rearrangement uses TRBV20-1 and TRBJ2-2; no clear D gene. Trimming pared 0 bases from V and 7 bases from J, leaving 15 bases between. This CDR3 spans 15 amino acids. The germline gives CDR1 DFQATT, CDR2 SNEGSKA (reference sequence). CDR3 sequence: CSARDMASFNGELFF. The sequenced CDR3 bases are TGCAGTGCTAGAGATATGGCCTCCTTTAACGGGGAG.

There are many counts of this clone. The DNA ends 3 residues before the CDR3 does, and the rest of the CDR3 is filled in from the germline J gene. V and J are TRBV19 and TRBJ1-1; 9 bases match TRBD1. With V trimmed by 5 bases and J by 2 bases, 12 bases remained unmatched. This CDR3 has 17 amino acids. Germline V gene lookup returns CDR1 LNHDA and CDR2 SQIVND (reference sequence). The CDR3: CASSYLQGALGNTEAFF. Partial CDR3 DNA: TGTGCCAGTAGTTATTTACAGGGGGCGCTGGGAAACACTGAA.

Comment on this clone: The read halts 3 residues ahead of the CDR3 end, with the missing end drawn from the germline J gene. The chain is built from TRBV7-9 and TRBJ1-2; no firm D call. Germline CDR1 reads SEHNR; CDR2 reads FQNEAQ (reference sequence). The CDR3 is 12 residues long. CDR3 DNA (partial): TGTGCCAGCAGCCACAGCTCCTACGAC. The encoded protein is CASSHSSYD. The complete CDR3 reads CASSHSSYDYTF.

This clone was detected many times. The CDR3 region is CASSERLGGYTF. Partial CDR3 DNA: TGTGCCAGCAGCGAGAGACTAGGTGGC. V and J are TRBV5-4 and TRBJ1-2; D is unresolved. The sequenced fragment ends 3 residues before the CDR3 boundary, so the rest is inferred from the germline J gene. In germline, CDR1 is SGHNT, CDR2 YYREEE (reference sequence). This CDR3 has 12 amino acids. Trimming pared 4 bases from V and 7 bases from J, leaving 11 bases between.

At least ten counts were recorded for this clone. The sequenced CDR3 bases are TGTGCCAGCAGCTTATCAACGGGGGGGGCAGATACG. This encodes CASSLSTGGADT. The entire CDR3 protein reads CASSLSTGGADTQYF. The rearrangement joins TRBV11-2 to TRBJ2-3, with TRBD2 matching 8 bases. The CDR3 is cut off 3 residues early in the read; its end comes from the germline J gene. CDR1 is SGHAT, CDR2 FQNNGV, per germline. The ends lost 2 bases at V and 4 bases at J; junction bases unmatched: 5. There are 15 residues in the CDR3.